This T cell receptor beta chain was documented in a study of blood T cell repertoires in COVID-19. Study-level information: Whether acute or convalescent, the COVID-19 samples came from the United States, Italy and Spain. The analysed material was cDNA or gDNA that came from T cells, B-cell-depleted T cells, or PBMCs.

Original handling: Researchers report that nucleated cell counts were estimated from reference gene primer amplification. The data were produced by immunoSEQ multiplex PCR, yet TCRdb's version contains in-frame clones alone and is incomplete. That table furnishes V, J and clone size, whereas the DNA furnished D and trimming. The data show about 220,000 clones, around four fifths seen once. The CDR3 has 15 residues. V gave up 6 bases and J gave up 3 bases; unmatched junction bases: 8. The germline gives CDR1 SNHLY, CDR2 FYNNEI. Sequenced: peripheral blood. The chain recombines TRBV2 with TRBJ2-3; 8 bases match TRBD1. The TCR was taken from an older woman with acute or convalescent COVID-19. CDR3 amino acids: CASSLGQGVTDTQYF. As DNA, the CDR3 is TGTGCCAGCAGCCTTGGACAGGGTGTAACAGATACGCAGTATTTT. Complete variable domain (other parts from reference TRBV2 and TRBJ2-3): EPEVTQTPSHQVTQMGQEVILRCVPISNHLYFYWYRQILGQKVEFLVSFYNNEISEKSEIFDDQFSVERPDGSNFTLKIRSTKLEDSAMYFCASSLGQGVTDTQYFGPGTRLTVL.